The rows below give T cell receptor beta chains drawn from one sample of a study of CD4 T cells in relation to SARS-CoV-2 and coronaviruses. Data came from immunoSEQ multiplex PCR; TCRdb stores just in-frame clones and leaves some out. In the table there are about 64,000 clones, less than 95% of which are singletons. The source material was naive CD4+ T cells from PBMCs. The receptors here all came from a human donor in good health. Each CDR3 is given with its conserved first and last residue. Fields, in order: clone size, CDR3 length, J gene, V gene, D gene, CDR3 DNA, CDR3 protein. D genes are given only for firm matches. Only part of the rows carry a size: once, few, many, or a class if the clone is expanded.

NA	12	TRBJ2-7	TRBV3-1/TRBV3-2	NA	TGTGCCAGCAGCCAAGGGAGCCACGAGCAGTACTTC	CASSQGSHEQYF
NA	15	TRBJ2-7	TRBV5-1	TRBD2	TGCGCCAGCAGCTTCGATAGCGGGAGTGTGTACGAGCAGTACTTC	CASSFDSGSVYEQYF
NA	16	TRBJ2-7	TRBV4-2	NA	TGTGCCAGCAGCCAAGATTGGGGGGATGGGAGAAACGAGCAGTACTTC	CASSQDWGDGRNEQYF
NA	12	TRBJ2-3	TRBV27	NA	TGTGCCAGCAGTCAGAGCACAGATACGCAGTATTTT	CASSQSTDTQYF
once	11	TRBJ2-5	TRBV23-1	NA	TGCGCCTTCCCCCAGGGTATAACCCAGTACTTC	CAFPQGITQYF
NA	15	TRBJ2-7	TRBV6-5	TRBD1	TGTGCCAGCAGTTATTATGGGACAGGTTCTGCCGAGCAGTACTTC	CASSYYGTGSAEQYF
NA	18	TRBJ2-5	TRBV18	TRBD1	TGTGCCAGCTCACCGCTCGGGCCTACAGGGGTGCAACAAGAGACCCAGTACTTC	CASSPLGPTGVQQETQYF
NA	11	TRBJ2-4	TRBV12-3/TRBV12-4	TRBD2	TGTGCCAGCAGGGGAGGGAACATTCAGTACTTC	CASRGGNIQYF
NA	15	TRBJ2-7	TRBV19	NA	TGTGCCAGTAGTATACAAGTGGGCAGCCCCTACGAGCAGTACTTC	CASSIQVGSPYEQYF
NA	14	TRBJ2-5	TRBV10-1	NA	TGCGCCAGCAGTGAGTCAGGGCAGATAGAGACCCAGTACTTC	CASSESGQIETQYF
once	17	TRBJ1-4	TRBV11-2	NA	TGTGCCAGCAGCACCCCGGCCAGAGGATCAACTAATGAAAAACTGTTTTTT	CASSTPARGSTNEKLFF
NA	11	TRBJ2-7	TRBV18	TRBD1	TGTGCCAGCTCGGAACAGGGGCCCGCGTACTTC	CASSEQGPAYF
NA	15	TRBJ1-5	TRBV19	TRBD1	TGTGCCAGTAGTACCGGACAGGGGGCTTTCCAGCCCCAGCATTTT	CASSTGQGAFQPQHF
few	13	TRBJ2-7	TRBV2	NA	TGTGCCAGCAGTGACGGATACTCCTACGAGCAGTACTTC	CASSDGYSYEQYF
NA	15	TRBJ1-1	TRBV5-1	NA	TGCGCCAGCAGCTTGGTCGGGGGGTTGAACACTGAAGCTTTCTTT	CASSLVGGLNTEAFF
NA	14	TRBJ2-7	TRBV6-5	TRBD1	TGTGCCAGCAGCCTAAGACAGGGGGTCTACGAGCAGTACTTC	CASSLRQGVYEQYF
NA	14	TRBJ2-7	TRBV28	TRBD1	TGTGCCAGCAGCCCACAGGGGCGGCACGGCGAGCAGTACTTC	CASSPQGRHGEQYF
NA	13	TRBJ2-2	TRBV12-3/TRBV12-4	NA	TGTGCCAGCAGTTTACTAACCACCGGGGAGCTGTTTTTT	CASSLLTTGELFF
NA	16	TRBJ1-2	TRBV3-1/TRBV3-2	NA	TGTGCCAGCAGCCATCACACAGGAGCAACTAACTATGGCTACACCTTC	CASSHHTGATNYGYTF
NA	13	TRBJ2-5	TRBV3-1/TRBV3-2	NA	TGTGCCAGCAGCCCGTACAGCCACGGGACCCAGTACTTC	CASSPYSHGTQYF
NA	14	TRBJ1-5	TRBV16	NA	TGTGCCAGCAGCCGTCCGGGACAAAGTCATAACAAGCATTTT	CASSRPGQSHNKHF
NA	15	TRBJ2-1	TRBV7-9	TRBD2	TGTGCCAGCAGCTTACTAGCGGGTTCCTACAATGAGCAGTTCTTC	CASSLLAGSYNEQFF
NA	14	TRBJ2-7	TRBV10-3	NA	TGTGCCATCCGACGCGAGCTAAAGGGCCTCGAGCAGTACTTC	CAIRRELKGLEQYF
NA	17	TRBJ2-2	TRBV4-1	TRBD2	TGCGCCAGCAGCCAGGGTCGCCAGCGGGGGAACACCGGGGAGCTGTTTTTT	CASSQGRQRGNTGELFF
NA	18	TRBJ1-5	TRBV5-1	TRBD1	TGCGCCAGCAGCTTGGGGGGAACAGGGGGATATAGCAATCAGCCCCAGCATTTT	CASSLGGTGGYSNQPQHF
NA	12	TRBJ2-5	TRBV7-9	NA	TGTGCCAGCAGCTTAGCGGAGGTGACCCAGTACTTC	CASSLAEVTQYF
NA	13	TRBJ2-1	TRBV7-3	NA	TGTGCCAGCAGCTTAACGGGAGTGAATGAGCAGTTCTTC	CASSLTGVNEQFF
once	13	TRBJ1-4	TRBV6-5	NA	TGTGCCAGCGCGACACTAACTAATGAAAAACTGTTTTTT	CASATLTNEKLFF
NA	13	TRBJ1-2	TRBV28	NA	TGTGCCAGCAGTTCCGGGACGGTGCGAGGCTACACCTTC	CASSSGTVRGYTF
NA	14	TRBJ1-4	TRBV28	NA	TGTGCCAGCAGTATGGGAGGGGTTAATGAAAAACTGTTTTTT	CASSMGGVNEKLFF
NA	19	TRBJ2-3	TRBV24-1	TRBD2	TGTGCCACCAGTGATACCTCCTTCGGTAGCGGGAGTGGGACAGATACGCAGTATTTT	CATSDTSFGSGSGTDTQYF
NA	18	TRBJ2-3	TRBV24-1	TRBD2	TGTGCCACCAGTGATTCCGGGGGACTAGCGGTTAGCACAGATACGCAGTATTTT	CATSDSGGLAVSTDTQYF
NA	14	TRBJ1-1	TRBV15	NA	TGTGCCACCAGCAGAGAAGGGGCGGGCTTTGAAGCTTTCTTT	CATSREGAGFEAFF
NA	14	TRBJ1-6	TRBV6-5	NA	TGTGCCAGCAGTTACGACGTTATACGGTCACCCCTCCACTTT	CASSYDVIRSPLHF
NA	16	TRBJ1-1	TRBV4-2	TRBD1	TGTGCCAGCAGCCAACAGACAGGGACCCTGAACACTGAAGCTTTCTTT	CASSQQTGTLNTEAFF
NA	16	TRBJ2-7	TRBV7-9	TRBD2	TGTGCCAGCAGCCCGAGACTAGCGGGAGACCCTCGCGAGCAGTACTTC	CASSPRLAGDPREQYF
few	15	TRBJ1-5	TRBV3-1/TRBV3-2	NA	TGTGCCAGCAGCCAAGATCCAGGGGAGAATCAGCCCCAGCATTTT	CASSQDPGENQPQHF
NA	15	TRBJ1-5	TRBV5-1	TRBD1	TGCGCCAGCAGCTTGGAGGGGGCGACCTATCAGCCCCAGCATTTT	CASSLEGATYQPQHF
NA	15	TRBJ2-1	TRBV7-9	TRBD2	TGTGCCAGCAGCTTAAGTCCTAGCGGGACCAATGAGCAGTTCTTC	CASSLSPSGTNEQFF
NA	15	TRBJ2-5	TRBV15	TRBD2	TGTGCCACCAGCAGAGGACTAGCGGGAGTAGAGACCCAGTACTTC	CATSRGLAGVETQYF
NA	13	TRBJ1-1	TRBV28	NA	TGTGCCAGCACCCCATCAGTGAACACTGAAGCTTTCTTT	CASTPSVNTEAFF
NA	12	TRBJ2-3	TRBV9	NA	TGTGCCAGCAGCGTAGCGGCAGATACGCAGTATTTT	CASSVAADTQYF
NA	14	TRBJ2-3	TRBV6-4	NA	TGTGCCAGCAGTGAGTGGAGCAGCACAGATACGCAGTATTTT	CASSEWSSTDTQYF
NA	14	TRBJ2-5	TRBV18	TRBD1	TGTGCCAGCTCACCCGACAGGGGTCAAGAGACCCAGTACTTC	CASSPDRGQETQYF
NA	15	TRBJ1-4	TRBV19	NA	TGTGCCAGTAGTGGCAGGGCGAGGGGGGAAGAAAAACTGTTTTTT	CASSGRARGEEKLFF
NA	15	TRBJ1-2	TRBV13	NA	TGTGCCAGCAGCTCCATCTTGGCAGCTAACTATGGCTACACCTTC	CASSSILAANYGYTF
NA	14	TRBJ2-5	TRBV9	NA	TGTGCCAGCAGCGTAGGATCAAACCTGGAGACCCAGTACTTC	CASSVGSNLETQYF
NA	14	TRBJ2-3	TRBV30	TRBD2	TGTGCCTGGAGATCAGCGGGAGGAGGGGCCACGCAGTATTTT	CAWRSAGGGATQYF
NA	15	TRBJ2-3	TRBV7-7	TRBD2	TGTGCCAGCAGCTTAGGGGCTAGCGGGACAGATACGCAGTATTTT	CASSLGASGTDTQYF
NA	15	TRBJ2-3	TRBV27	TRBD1	TGTGCCAGCAGTTTGACAGGGCTCCCGAGGGGTACGCAGTATTTT	CASSLTGLPRGTQYF
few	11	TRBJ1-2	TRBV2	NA	TGTGCCAGCAGTGATACAGATGGCTACACCTTC	CASSDTDGYTF
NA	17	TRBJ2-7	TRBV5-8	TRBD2	TGTGCCAGCAGCTCGACCCTACCGGGACTAGCGACCTCCGAGCAGTACTTC	CASSSTLPGLATSEQYF